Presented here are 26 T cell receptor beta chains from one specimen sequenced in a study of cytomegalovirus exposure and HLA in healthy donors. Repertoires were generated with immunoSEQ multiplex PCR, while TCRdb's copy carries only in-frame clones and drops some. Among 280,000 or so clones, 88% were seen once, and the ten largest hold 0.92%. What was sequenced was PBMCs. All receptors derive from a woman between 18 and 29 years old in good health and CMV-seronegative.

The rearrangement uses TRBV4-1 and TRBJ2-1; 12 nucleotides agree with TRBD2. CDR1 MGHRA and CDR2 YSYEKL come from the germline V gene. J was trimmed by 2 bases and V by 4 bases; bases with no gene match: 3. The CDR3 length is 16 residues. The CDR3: CASSRRLAGAYNEQFF. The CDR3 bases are TGCGCCAGCAGCCGCCGACTAGCGGGAGCCTACAATGAGCAGTTCTTC.

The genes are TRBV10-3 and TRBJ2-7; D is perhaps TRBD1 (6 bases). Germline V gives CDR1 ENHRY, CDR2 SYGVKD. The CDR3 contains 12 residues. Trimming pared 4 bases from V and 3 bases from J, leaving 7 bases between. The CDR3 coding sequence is TGTGCCATCAGTGGGACAGACTACGAGCAGTACTTC. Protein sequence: CAISGTDYEQYF.

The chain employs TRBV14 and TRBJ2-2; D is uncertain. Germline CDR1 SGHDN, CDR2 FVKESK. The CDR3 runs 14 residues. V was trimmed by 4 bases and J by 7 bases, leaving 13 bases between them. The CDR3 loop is CASSPYARHGELFF. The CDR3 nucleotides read TGTGCCAGCAGCCCCTACGCCCGCCACGGGGAGCTGTTTTTT.

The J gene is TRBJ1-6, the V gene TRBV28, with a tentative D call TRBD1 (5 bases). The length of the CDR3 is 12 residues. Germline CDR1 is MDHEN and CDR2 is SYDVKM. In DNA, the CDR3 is TGTGCGGGGGGCTCCTATAATTCACCCCTCCACTTT. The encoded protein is CAGGSYNSPLHF.

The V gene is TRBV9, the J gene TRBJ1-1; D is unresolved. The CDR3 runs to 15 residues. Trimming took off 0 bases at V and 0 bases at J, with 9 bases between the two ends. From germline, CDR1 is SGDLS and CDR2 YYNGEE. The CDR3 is CASSVDPRMNTEAFF. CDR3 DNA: TGTGCCAGCAGCGTAGACCCCAGAATGAACACTGAAGCTTTCTTT.

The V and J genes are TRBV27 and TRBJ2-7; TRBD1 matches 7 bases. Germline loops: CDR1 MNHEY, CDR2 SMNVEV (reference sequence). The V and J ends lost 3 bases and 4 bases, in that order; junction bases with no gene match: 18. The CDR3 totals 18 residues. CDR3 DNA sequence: TGTGCCAGCAGTTTTTGTAGGGGGCGTCATCGGGAAAGATACGAGCAGTACTTC. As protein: CASSFCRGRHRERYEQYF.

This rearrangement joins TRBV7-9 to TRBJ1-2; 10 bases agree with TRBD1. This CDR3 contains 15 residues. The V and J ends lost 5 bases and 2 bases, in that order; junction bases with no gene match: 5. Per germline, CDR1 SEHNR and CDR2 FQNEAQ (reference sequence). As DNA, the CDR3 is TGTGCCAGCAGCCAGACAGGGGGCAACAACTATGGCTACACCTTC. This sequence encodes CASSQTGGNNYGYTF.

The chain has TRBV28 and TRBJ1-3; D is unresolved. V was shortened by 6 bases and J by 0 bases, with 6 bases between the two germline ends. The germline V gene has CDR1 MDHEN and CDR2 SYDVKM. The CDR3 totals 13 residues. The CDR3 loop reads CASRYSSGNTIYF. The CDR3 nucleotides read TGTGCCAGCAGATACAGCTCTGGAAACACCATATATTTT.

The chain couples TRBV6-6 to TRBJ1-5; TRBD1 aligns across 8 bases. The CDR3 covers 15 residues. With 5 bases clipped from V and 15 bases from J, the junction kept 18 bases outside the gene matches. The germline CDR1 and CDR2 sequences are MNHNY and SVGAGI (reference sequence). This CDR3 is CASSASVDRGGFRHF. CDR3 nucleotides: TGTGCCAGCAGTGCATCCGTTGACAGGGGAGGGTTTCGGCATTTT.

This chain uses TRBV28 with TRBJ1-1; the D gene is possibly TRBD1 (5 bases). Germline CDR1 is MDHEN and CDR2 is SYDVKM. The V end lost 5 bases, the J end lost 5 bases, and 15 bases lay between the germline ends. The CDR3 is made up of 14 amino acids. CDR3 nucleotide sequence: TGTGCCAGCAGTGAGAAGGGGAGGAGGACTGAAGCTTTCTTT. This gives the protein CASSEKGRRTEAFF.

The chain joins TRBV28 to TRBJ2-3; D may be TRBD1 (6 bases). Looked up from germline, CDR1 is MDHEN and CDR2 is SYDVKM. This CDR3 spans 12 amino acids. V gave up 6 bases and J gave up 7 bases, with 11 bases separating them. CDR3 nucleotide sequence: TGTGCCAGCAGAGGGACACTTAATACGCAGTATTTT. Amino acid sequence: CASRGTLNTQYF.

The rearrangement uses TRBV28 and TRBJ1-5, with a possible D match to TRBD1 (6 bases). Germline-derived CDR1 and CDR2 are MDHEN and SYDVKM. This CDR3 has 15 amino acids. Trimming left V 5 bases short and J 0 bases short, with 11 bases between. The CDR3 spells CASSGQQYSNQPQHF. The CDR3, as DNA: TGTGCCAGCAGTGGACAGCAATATAGCAATCAGCCCCAGCATTTT.

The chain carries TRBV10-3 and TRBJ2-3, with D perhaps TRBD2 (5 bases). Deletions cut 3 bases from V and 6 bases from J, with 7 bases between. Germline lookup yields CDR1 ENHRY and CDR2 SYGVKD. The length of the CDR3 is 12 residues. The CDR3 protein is CAISETGDTQYF. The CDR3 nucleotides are TGTGCCATCAGTGAAACGGGGGATACGCAGTATTTT.

The CDR3 DNA reads as TGCGCCAGCAGCCAAACCCAAAGACAGGGACAAGAGACCCAGTACTTC. Translation gives CASSQTQRQGQETQYF. The gene calls are TRBV4-1 and TRBJ2-5; TRBD1 matches at 7 bases. Germline V gene sequence: CDR1 MGHRA, CDR2 YSYEKL. J was trimmed by 2 bases and V by 2 bases; bases with no gene match: 8. CDR3 length: 16 residues.

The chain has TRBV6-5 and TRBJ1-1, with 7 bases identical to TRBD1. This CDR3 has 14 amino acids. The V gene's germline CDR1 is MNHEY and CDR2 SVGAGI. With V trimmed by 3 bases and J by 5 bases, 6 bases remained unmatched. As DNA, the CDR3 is TGTGCCAGCAGTTATCGGACAGGAGAGACTGAAGCTTTCTTT. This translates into CASSYRTGETEAFF.

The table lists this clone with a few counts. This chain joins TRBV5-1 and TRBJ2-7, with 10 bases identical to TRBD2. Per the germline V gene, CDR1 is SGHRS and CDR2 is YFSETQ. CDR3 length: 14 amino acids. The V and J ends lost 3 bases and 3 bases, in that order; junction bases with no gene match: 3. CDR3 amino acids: CASSWGTSDYEQYF. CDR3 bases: TGCGCCAGCAGCTGGGGGACTAGCGACTACGAGCAGTACTTC.

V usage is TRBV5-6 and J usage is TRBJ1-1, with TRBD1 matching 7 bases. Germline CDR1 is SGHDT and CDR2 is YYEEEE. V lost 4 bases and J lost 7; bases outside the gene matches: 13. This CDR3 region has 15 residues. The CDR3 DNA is TGTGCCAGCAGCCAAAACAACCACCGGGACAGTGAAGCTTTCTTT. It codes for CASSQNNHRDSEAFF. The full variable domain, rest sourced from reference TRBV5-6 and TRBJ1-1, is DAGVTQSPTHLIKTRGQQVTLRCSPKSGHDTVSWYQQALGQGPQFIFQYYEEEERQRGNFPDRFSGHQFPNYSSELNVNALLLGDSALYLCASSQNNHRDSEAFFGQGTRLTVV.

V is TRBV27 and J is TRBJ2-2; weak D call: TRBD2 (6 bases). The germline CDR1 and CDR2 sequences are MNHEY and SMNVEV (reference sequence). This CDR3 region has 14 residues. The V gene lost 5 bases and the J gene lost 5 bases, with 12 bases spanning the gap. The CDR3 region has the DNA TGTGCCAGCAGTCCGGGACTTCTAACCGGGGAGCTGTTTTTT. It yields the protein CASSPGLLTGELFF.

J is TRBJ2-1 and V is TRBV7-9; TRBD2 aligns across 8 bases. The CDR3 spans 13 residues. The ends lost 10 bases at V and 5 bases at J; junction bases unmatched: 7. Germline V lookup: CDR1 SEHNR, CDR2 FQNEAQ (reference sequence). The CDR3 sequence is CAITTSAHNEQFF. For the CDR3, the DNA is TGTGCCATTACGACTAGCGCCCACAATGAGCAGTTCTTC.

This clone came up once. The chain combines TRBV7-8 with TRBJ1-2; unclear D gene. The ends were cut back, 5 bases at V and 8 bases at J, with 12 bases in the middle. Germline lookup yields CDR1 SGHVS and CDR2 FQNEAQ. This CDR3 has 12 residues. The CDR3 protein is CASSRGVLGYTF. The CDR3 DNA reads TGTGCCAGCAGCCGGGGTGTTCTGGGCTACACCTTC.

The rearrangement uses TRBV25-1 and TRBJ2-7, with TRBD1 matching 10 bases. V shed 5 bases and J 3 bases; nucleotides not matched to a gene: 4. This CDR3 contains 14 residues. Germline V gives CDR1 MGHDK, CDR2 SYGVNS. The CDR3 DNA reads TGTGCCAGCAGTCCTGGGACAGGGGTCTACGAGCAGTACTTC. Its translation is CASSPGTGVYEQYF.

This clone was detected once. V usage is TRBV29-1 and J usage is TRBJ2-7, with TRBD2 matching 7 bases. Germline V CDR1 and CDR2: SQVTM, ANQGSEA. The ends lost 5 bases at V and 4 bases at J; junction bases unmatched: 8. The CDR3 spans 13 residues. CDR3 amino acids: CSVSSGGGYEQYF. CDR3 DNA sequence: TGCAGCGTTAGCTCGGGGGGTGGATACGAGCAGTACTTC.

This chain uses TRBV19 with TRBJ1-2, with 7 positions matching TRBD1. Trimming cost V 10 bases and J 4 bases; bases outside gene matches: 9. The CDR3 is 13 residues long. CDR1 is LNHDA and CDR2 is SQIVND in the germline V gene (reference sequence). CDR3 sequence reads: CATRGQTPYGYTF. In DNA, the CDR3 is TGTGCCACGAGGGGACAGACCCCCTATGGCTACACCTTC. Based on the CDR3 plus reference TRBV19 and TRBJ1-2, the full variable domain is DGGITQSPKYLFRKEGQNVTLSCEQNLNHDAMYWYRQDPGQGLRLIYYSQIVNDFQKGDIAEGYSVSREKKESFPLTVTSAQKNPTAFYLCATRGQTPYGYTFGSGTRLTVV.

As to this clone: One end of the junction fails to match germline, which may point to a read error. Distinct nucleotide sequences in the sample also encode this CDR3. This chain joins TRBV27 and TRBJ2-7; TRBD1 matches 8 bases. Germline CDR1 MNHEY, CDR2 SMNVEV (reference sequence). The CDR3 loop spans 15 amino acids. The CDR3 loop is CASGTPGTGGYEQYF. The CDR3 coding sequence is TGTGCCAGCGGGACTCCCGGGACAGGAGGTTACGAGCAGTACTTT.

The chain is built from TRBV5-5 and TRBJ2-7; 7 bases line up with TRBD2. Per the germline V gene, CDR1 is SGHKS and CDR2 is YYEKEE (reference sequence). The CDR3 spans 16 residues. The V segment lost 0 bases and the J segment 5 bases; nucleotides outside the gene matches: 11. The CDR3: CASSLAPGEGGNEQYF. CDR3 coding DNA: TGTGCCAGCAGCTTGGCCCCCGGGGAGGGAGGAAACGAGCAGTACTTC.

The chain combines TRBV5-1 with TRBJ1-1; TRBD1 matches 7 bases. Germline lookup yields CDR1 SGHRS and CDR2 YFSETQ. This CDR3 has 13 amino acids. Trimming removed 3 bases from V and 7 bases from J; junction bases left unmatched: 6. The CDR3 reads CASSSSGTDEAFF. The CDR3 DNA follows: TGCGCCAGCAGCTCAAGTGGGACAGATGAAGCTTTCTTT.